A single sample is the source of the 9 T cell receptor beta chains below, sequenced in a study of graft-versus-host responses after intestinal transplantation (dated by TCRdb to 2020 to 2023). The sample's time point label, in plain terms: cells obtained before transplantation from donor or recipient. No antigens are known for them. The library was prepared using the immunoSEQ multiplex PCR assay. TCRdb mirrors the immuneACCESS table, restricted to in-frame sequences. Some clones are absent from its copies; in checked studies, under half trace to an unresolved V gene, and the reason for the others is unknown. This sample has some 110,000 clones in its table, and 90% of those were observed once. The ten largest clonotypes hold 0.15% to 0.2% of the sample. This material consisted of unstimulated CD4+ T cells sorted from spleen or lymph node cells, taken before intestinal transplant. These receptors were obtained from a human donor who received an intestinal transplant.

The genes are TRBV27 and TRBJ2-5; TRBD2 matches 8 bases. The germline CDR1 and CDR2 sequences are MNHEY and SMNVEV (reference sequence). The length of the CDR3 is 14 residues. Trimming removed 2 bases from V and 4 bases from J; junction bases left unmatched: 3. CDR3: CASSLAGGLETQYF. The CDR3 DNA reads as TGTGCCAGCAGTTTAGCGGGAGGTCTAGAGACCCAGTACTTC.

The chain joins TRBV28 to TRBJ1-1; D unclear. CDR1 and CDR2 (germline): MDHEN, SYDVKM. The CDR3 runs 14 residues. Trimming cost V 4 bases and J 1 base, with 10 bases left between them. CDR3 residues: CASSSLRPNTEAFF. The CDR3 DNA is TGTGCCAGCAGTTCCCTGCGGCCGAACACTGAAGCTTTCTTT.

The rearrangement joins TRBV7-3 to TRBJ1-1; 12 nucleotides align to TRBD1. Germline V gene sequence: CDR1 SGHTA, CDR2 FQGTGA. This CDR3 has 13 residues. V lost 5 bases, J lost 8 bases, and 3 bases stayed unmatched. Here the CDR3 DNA reads TGTGCCAGCAGCAGGGACAGGGGGCGAGAAGCTTTCTTT. Translation: CASSRDRGREAFF.

The chain joins TRBV2 to TRBJ2-7, with TRBD2 matching over 9 bases. Germline V CDR1 and CDR2: SNHLY, FYNNEI. V lost 3 bases and J lost 1; bases outside the gene matches: 4. The CDR3 runs 15 residues. The CDR3 loop is CASSEERGASYEQYF. DNA of the CDR3: TGTGCCAGCAGTGAGGAGCGGGGGGCGTCCTACGAGCAGTACTTC.

This chain links TRBV27 with TRBJ2-5; 11 nucleotides match TRBD2. V was pared by 3 bases and J by 5 bases, with 5 bases of the junction left unmatched. The CDR3 contains 15 residues. The germline CDR1 and CDR2 sequences are MNHEY and SMNVEV (reference sequence). Here the CDR3 reads CASSFSSGGRETQYF. The DNA for the CDR3 is TGTGCCAGCAGTTTTTCTAGCGGGGGGCGGGAGACCCAGTACTTC.

The rearrangement joins TRBV9 to TRBJ1-2, with a weak D call TRBD1 (5 bases). From germline, CDR1 is SGDLS and CDR2 YYNGEE. The V end was cut by 4 bases, the J end by 7 bases, with 20 bases between. The CDR3 length is 15 residues. The CDR3 coding sequence is TGTGCCAGCAGCCTAAATTGGGGGGGATTAAGTGGCTACACCTTC. This sequence encodes CASSLNWGGLSGYTF.

This clone was seen a single time. The rearrangement uses TRBV14 and TRBJ1-1, with TRBD1 as a possible D gene (6 bases). Germline V lookup: CDR1 SGHDN, CDR2 FVKESK. V lost 1 base, J lost 11 bases, and 14 bases lay in between. The CDR3 covers 13 residues. CDR3 sequence (DNA): TGTGCCAGCAGCCAAGCTGGGACATTTAACGCTTTCTTT. It yields the protein CASSQAGTFNAFF.

V and J are TRBV29-1 and TRBJ1-2, with a weak D call TRBD1 (5 bases). Trimming stripped 4 bases from V and 3 bases from J, with 12 bases between. The CDR3 has 13 residues. CDR1 and CDR2 (germline): SQVTM, ANQGSEA. As DNA, the CDR3 is TGCAGCGTTGTCGGGGGGTGGGACTATGGCTACACCTTC. It translates to CSVVGGWDYGYTF.

This chain joins TRBV19 and TRBJ1-5, with 7 bases identical to TRBD1. J lost 4 bases, V lost 2 bases, and 5 bases had no gene match. In germline, CDR1 is LNHDA, CDR2 SQIVND (reference sequence). The CDR3 consists of 15 residues. The CDR3 DNA follows: TGTGCCAGTAGTATAACGGGACAGATTAATCAGCCCCAGCATTTT. This codes for CASSITGQINQPQHF.